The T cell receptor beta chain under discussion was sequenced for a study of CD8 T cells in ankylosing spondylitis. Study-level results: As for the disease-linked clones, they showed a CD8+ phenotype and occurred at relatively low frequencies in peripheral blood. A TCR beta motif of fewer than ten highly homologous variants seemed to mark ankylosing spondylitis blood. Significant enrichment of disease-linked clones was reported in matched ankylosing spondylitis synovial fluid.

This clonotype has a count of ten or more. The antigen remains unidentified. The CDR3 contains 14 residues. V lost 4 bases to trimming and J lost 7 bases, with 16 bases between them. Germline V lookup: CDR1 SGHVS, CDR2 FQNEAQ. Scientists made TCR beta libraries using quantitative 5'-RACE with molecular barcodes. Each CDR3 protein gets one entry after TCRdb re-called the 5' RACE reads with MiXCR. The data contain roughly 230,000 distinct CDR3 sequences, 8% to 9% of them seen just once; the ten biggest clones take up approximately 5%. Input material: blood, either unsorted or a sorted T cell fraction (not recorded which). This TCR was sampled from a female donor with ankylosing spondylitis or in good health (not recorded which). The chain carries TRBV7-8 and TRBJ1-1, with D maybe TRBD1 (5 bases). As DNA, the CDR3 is TGTGCCAGCAGCTCCCGTGCGGGACTGATTGAAGCTTTCTTT. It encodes CASSSRAGLIEAFF. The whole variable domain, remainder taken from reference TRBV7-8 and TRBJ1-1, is GAGVSQSPRYKVAKRGQDVALRCDPISGHVSLFWYQQALGQGPEFLTYFQNEAQLDKSGLPSDRFFAERPEGSVSTLKIQRTQQEDSAVYLCASSSRAGLIEAFFGQGTRLTVV.